This T cell receptor (beta chain) comes out of a study of human CD8 memory T cell subsets. Overall study findings and caveats: Similar levels of high diversity, measured as normalized Shannon-Wiener diversity, were found in stem-like memory and precursor exhausted T cells, which was not the case for effector memory cells. In terms of chain coverage, this study sequenced T cell receptor beta chains exclusively. Chao1 was used to estimate diversity, and its estimates suggested stem-like memory T cells were more diverse than precursor exhausted T cells.

As concerns this clonotype: Its target is not known.

It was UMI-labeled 5' RACE by which the TCR beta libraries were made. TCRdb reprocessed the 5' RACE reads, with one entry per CDR3 protein and no DNA. The sample includes under 20,000 distinct CDR3 sequences. Enrichment of total CD8+ T cells was achieved using negative magnetic separation. CDR3 length: 15 residues. Sequenced material: CD8+ T cells from PBMCs. This sequence joins TRBV12-3 or TRBV12-4 and TRBJ2-1; TCRdb returns TRBD1, unconfirmable since there is no DNA. The sequence derives from a human donor in good health. Here the CDR3 reads CASSLRLAGGDEQFF.